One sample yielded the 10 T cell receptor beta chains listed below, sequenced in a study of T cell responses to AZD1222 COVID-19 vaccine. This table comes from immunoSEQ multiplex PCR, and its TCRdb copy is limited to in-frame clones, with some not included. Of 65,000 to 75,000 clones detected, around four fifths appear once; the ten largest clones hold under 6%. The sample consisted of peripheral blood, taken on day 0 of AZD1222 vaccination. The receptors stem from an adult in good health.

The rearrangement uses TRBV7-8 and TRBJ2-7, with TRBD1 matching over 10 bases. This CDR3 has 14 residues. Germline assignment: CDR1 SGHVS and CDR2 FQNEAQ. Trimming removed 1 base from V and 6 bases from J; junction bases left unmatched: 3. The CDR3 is CASSLEGQGGEQYF. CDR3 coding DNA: TGTGCCAGCAGCTTAGAAGGACAGGGGGGCGAGCAGTACTTC.

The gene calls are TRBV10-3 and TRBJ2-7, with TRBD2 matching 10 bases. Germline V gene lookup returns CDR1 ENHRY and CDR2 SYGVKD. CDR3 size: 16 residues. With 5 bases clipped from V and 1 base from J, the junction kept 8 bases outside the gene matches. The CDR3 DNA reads TGTGCCATCAGTACAACCGCTAGCGGGGGATCCTACGAGCAGTACTTC. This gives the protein CAISTTASGGSYEQYF.

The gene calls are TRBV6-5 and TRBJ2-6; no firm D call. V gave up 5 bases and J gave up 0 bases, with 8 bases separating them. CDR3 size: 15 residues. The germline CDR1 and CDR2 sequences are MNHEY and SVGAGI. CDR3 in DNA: TGTGCCAGCAGTCCAGATTTCTCTGGGGCCAACGTCCTGACTTTC. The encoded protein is CASSPDFSGANVLTF.

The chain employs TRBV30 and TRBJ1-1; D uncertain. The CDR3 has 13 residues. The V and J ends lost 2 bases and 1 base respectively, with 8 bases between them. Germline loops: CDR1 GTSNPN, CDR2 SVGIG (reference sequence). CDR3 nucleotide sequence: TGTGCCTGGAGTTACAGCGGGAACACTGAAGCTTTCTTT. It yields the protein CAWSYSGNTEAFF.

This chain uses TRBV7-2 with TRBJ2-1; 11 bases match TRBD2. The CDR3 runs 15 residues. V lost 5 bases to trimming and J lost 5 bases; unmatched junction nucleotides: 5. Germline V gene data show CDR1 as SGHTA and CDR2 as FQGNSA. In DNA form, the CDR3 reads TGTGCCAGCAGCCTCGGGACTAGCGGAGACAATGAGCAGTTCTTC. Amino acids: CASSLGTSGDNEQFF.

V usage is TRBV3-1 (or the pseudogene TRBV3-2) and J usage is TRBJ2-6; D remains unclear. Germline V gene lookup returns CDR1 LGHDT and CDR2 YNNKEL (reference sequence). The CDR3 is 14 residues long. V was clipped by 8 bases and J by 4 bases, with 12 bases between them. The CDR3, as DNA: TGTGCCAGCCGAGACCCGATGGGGGCCAACGTCCTGACTTTC. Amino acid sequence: CASRDPMGANVLTF.

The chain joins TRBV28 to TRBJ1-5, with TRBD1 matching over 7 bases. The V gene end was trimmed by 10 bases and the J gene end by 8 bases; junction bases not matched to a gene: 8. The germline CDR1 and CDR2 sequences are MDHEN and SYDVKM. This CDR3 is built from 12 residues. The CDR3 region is CATTGAKEPQHF. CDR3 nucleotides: TGTGCCACCACAGGGGCTAAGGAGCCCCAGCATTTT.

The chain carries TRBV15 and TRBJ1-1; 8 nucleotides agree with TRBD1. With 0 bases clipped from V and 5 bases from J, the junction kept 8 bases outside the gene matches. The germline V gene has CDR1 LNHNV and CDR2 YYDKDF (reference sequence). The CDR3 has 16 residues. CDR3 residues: CATSRDRQGARTEAFF. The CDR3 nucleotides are TGTGCCACCAGCAGAGATCGTCAGGGGGCGAGGACTGAAGCTTTCTTT.

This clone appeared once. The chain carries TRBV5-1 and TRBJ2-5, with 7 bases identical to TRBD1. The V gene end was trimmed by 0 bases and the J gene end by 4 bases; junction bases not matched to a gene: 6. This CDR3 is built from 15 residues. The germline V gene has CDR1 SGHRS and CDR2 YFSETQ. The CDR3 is CASSLGAGGSETQYF. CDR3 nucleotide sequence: TGCGCCAGCAGCTTGGGGGCAGGGGGTTCAGAGACCCAGTACTTC.

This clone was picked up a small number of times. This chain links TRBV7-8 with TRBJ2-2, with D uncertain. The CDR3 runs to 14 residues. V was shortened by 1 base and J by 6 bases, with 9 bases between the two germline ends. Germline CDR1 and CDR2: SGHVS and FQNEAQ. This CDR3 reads CASSLGASAGELFF. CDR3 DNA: TGTGCCAGCAGCTTAGGTGCGAGTGCCGGGGAGCTGTTTTTT.